Detailed here is one T cell receptor (beta chain). Its antigen is as yet unknown. The CDR3 loop spans 15 amino acids. With 5 bases clipped from V and 1 base from J, the junction kept 4 bases outside the gene matches. The germline CDR1 and CDR2 sequences are SGHAT and FQNNGV. TCR alpha and TCR beta cDNA libraries with sample barcodes and UMIs came from 5'RACE using constant-segment primers. TCRdb passed the 5' RACE reads through MiXCR, listing each CDR3 protein once. This table has over 500,000 distinct CDR3 sequences, 15% to 20% appearing once. The data were taken from a study of T-cell memory formation after mild COVID-19. Regarding the study as a whole: In pre-infection memory, a portion of responding clones appeared, which suggested that cross-reactive memory joined.

The clonotype originates from an adult woman who had mild COVID-19 (a few samples of this study predate the infection). Cell type and time point are not known. The V gene is TRBV11-2, the J gene TRBJ1-1; the match to TRBD1 covers 10 bases. Sequencing was performed on PBMCs or a T cell subset sorted from them (not recorded which). In DNA, the CDR3 is TGTGCCAGCAGCCCCTGGGACAGGGGGAACACTGAAGCTTTCTTT. Translating gives CASSPWDRGNTEAFF.